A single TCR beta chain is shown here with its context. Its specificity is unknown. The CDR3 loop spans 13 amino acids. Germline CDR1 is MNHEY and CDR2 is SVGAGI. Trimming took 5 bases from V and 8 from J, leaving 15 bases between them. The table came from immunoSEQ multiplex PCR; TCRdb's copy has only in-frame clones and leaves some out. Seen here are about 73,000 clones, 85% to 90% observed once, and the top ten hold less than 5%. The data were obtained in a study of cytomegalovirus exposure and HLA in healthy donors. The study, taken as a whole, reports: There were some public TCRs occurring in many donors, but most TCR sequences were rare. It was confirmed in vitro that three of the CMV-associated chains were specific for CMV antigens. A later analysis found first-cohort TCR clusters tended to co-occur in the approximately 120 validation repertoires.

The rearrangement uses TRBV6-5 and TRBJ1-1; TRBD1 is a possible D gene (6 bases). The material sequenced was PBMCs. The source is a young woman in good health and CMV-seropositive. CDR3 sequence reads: CASSPTPTGEAFF. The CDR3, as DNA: TGTGCCAGCAGTCCCACCCCCACAGGGGAAGCTTTCTTT.